Detailed here is one T cell receptor beta chain. The sample belongs to a study of T cell responses to AZD1222 COVID-19 vaccine. Sequenced by immunoSEQ multiplex PCR; TCRdb stores in-frame clones only, minus some. Of about 150,000 clones in the sample, about 88% were seen once. Trimming cost V 5 bases and J 0 bases, with 13 bases left between them. This CDR3 has 15 residues. The V gene's germline CDR1 is MDHEN and CDR2 SYDVKM. The chain uses TRBV28 and TRBJ1-1; no clear D gene. This receptor was identified in an adult who had recovered from COVID-19. This specimen consisted of peripheral blood, obtained after recovery from COVID-19. CDR3 in amino acids: CASSPLRGLNTEAFF. In DNA, the CDR3 is TGTGCCAGCAGTCCCCTGCGGGGTTTGAACACTGAAGCTTTCTTT.